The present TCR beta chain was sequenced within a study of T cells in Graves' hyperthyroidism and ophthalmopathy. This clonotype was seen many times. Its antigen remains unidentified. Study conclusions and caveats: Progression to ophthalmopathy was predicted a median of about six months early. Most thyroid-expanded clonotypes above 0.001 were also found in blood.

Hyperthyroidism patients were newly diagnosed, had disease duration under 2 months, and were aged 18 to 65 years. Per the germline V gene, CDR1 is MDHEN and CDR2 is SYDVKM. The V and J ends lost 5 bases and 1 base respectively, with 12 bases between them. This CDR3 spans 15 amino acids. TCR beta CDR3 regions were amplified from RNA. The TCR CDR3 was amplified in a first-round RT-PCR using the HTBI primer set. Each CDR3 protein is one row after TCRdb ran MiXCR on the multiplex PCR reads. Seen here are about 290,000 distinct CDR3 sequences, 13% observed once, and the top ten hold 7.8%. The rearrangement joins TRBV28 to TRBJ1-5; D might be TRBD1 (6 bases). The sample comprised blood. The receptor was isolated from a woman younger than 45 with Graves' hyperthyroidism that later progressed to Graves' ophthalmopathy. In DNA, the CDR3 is TGTGCCAGCAGTACCTACAGGGTGAGCAATCAGCCCCAGCATTTT. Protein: CASSTYRVSNQPQHF.